This TCR beta chain originates from a study of post-analysis software for immune sequencing data. Overall study: The disease courses covered relapsing-remitting, secondary progressive and progressive-relapsing multiple sclerosis.

Study-wide results and caveats: Strong co-clustering by F measure was seen for same-batch samples. Versus controls, multiple sclerosis patients showed significantly lower diversity (normalized Chao1). In patients, about five TRBV segments were more frequent than in controls, with TRBV5-6, TRBV5-1 and TRBV20-1 among them.

Unique-molecular-identifier-tagged TCR beta cDNA libraries were used. It was from roughly 1 to 10 million T cells that 530,000 or so cDNA molecules came. Via MiXCR, TCRdb re-called the PCR reads, giving one row per CDR3 protein. In the table there are 350,000 to 500,000 distinct CDR3 sequences, about 40% of which are singletons. The CDR3 length is 14 residues. The germline gives CDR1 LGHDT, CDR2 YNNKEL (reference sequence). Trimming cost V 1 base and J 10 bases, with 14 bases left between them. This clonotype was counted a few times. Its target is unknown. The rearrangement joins TRBV3-1 to TRBJ2-1; unclear D gene. Sequencing input: blood. The source of this sequence is a girl aged 2 to 10 with multiple sclerosis. The CDR3 nucleotides read TGTGCCAGCAGCCAAGTGACCGGCCTGATAGAGCAGTTCTTC. Its translation: CASSQVTGLIEQFF.